The 25 T cell receptor beta chains given below trace back to one sample, sequenced in a study of T cells in localized non-small cell lung cancer. Data came from immunoSEQ multiplex PCR; TCRdb stores just in-frame clones and leaves some out. Of fewer than 45,000 clones detected, around 83% appear once; the ten largest clones hold over 6%. Sample: peripheral blood, taken before any cancer treatment. These receptor sequences come from a woman between 18 and 50 years old with stage III lung adenocarcinoma.

This chain joins TRBV28 and TRBJ1-2; D not certain. V lost 5 bases and J 4 bases, leaving 17 bases between the germline ends. CDR1 is MDHEN, CDR2 SYDVKM, per germline. The CDR3 consists of 15 residues. CDR3 sequence reads: CASSPPGRGSYGYTF. CDR3 coding DNA: TGTGCCAGCAGTCCCCCCGGACGAGGGTCCTATGGCTACACCTTC.

In its sample, this clone was seen a few times. The rearrangement joins TRBV11-2 to TRBJ1-3; D is uncertain. The germline V gene encodes CDR1 SGHAT and CDR2 FQNNGV. This CDR3 region has 16 residues. Trimming pared 1 base from V and 2 bases from J, leaving 12 bases between. The CDR3 sequence: CASSLGSMGPGNTIYF. CDR3 nucleotide sequence: TGTGCCAGCAGCTTAGGCTCAATGGGTCCTGGAAACACCATATATTTT.

The genes are TRBV7-2 and TRBJ1-2; tentatively, D is TRBD1 (5 bases). This CDR3 is 13 amino acids long. Germline CDR1 is SGHTA and CDR2 is FQGNSA. Trimming stripped 5 bases from V and 11 bases from J, with 18 bases between. The CDR3 sequence is CASSPLPTGIYTF. The CDR3 coding sequence is TGTGCCAGCAGCCCTCTACCAACAGGAATTTACACCTTC.

The J gene is TRBJ2-3, the V gene TRBV7-9; D not certain. The CDR3 extends over 14 amino acids. Germline assignment: CDR1 SEHNR and CDR2 FQNEAQ (reference sequence). The V and J ends lost 5 bases and 8 bases respectively, with 17 bases between them. DNA for the CDR3: TGTGCCAGCAGCCCCCGGGCGATAAAGGCTACGCAGTATTTT. Its translation is CASSPRAIKATQYF.

This clone was recorded only once. This chain uses TRBV7-3 with TRBJ1-4; D unresolved. The V end was cut by 4 bases, the J end by 7 bases, with 10 bases between. The CDR3 length is 13 residues. Looked up from germline, CDR1 is SGHTA and CDR2 is FQGTGA. The chain's CDR3 is CASSSAPSEKLFF. CDR3 bases: TGTGCCAGCAGCTCAGCCCCGAGTGAAAAACTGTTTTTT. Combining the CDR3 with reference TRBV7-3 and TRBJ1-4 gives the whole variable domain GAGVSQTPSNKVTEKGKYVELRCDPISGHTALYWYRQSLGQGPEFLIYFQGTGAADDSGLPNDRFFAVRPEGSVSTLKIQRTERGDSAVYLCASSSAPSEKLFFGSGTQLSVL.

This chain uses TRBV5-8 with TRBJ2-6; D ambiguous. Germline V gene sequence: CDR1 SGHTS, CDR2 YDEGEE. The V gene lost 5 bases and the J gene lost 5 bases, with 11 bases spanning the gap. CDR3 length: 14 amino acids. The CDR3 loop is CASSSGRRANVLTF. Here the CDR3 DNA reads TGTGCCAGCAGTTCCGGGCGCCGGGCCAACGTCCTGACTTTC.

In this sample, this clone turned up a few times. The rearrangement joins TRBV4-2 to TRBJ2-2, with D perhaps matching TRBD1 (6 bases). Deletions cut 5 bases from V and 4 bases from J, with 17 bases between. Germline CDR1 and CDR2: LGHNA and YNFKEQ. The CDR3 extends over 16 amino acids. The CDR3 region is CASSSDRDNPTGELFF. The CDR3 DNA reads TGTGCCAGCAGCTCCGACCGGGACAATCCCACCGGGGAGCTGTTTTTT.

The chain links TRBV7-8 to TRBJ1-2, with 8 bases identical to TRBD1. V lost 7 bases and J lost 6; bases outside the gene matches: 13. Per germline, CDR1 SGHVS and CDR2 FQNEAQ. The CDR3 has 15 residues. The CDR3 spells CASTDRGRGRDGYTF. DNA for the CDR3: TGTGCCAGCACCGACCGGGGCAGGGGGCGAGATGGCTACACCTTC.

The V gene is TRBV6-1, the J gene TRBJ2-5; 11 bases line up with TRBD2. This CDR3 contains 13 residues. Per the germline V gene, CDR1 is MNHNS and CDR2 is SASEGT. The V gene end was trimmed by 10 bases and the J gene end by 4 bases; junction bases not matched to a gene: 5. CDR3 loop: CATLAGGVETQYF. The DNA of the CDR3 is TGTGCCACTCTAGCGGGGGGCGTAGAGACCCAGTACTTC.

The J gene is TRBJ2-3, the V gene TRBV7-2; 8 nucleotides agree with TRBD2. V lost 3 bases to trimming and J lost 4 bases; unmatched junction nucleotides: 6. The CDR3 has 15 amino acids. Germline CDR1 SGHTA, CDR2 FQGNSA. The CDR3 loop is CASSLGSGGSDTQYF. The CDR3 bases are TGTGCCAGCAGCTTGGGGAGCGGGGGATCAGATACGCAGTATTTT.

This clone was counted once. The chain joins TRBV29-1 to TRBJ2-7, with 9 bases fitting TRBD1. Losses at the gene ends were 5 bases for V and 2 bases for J; bases not matched to a gene: 4. Germline V gene lookup returns CDR1 SQVTM and CDR2 ANQGSEA. The CDR3 runs 13 residues. The CDR3 DNA reads TGCAGCGTTACCCGGACAGGGGCCTACGAGCAGTACTTC. Protein product: CSVTRTGAYEQYF.

The chain combines TRBV14 with TRBJ1-1; D ambiguous. The CDR3 length is 18 residues. Germline V gives CDR1 SGHDN, CDR2 FVKESK. Trimming took off 2 bases at V and 0 bases at J, with 19 bases between the two ends. CDR3 sequence (DNA): TGTGCCAGCAGCCAACCTCGACTCCCCCGCTTTATGAACACTGAAGCTTTCTTT. Translating gives CASSQPRLPRFMNTEAFF.

The chain joins TRBV19 to TRBJ1-5, with TRBD1 as a possible D gene (5 bases). The CDR3 spans 15 residues. Per germline, CDR1 LNHDA and CDR2 SQIVND (reference sequence). V was pared by 7 bases and J by 0 bases, with 13 bases between. This chain's CDR3 is CASTHGGYSNQPQHF. The CDR3 DNA reads as TGTGCCAGTACCCATGGGGGGTATAGCAATCAGCCCCAGCATTTT.

This chain links TRBV10-2 with TRBJ2-1, with 9 nucleotides matching TRBD2. The J segment lost 9 bases and the V segment lost 8 bases, leaving 14 bases of the junction unmatched. CDR3 length: 15 residues. The germline V gene has CDR1 WSHSY and CDR2 SAAADI. The CDR3 protein is CASGSPGLAGFEQFF. CDR3 DNA: TGCGCCAGCGGTTCTCCGGGACTAGCTGGATTTGAGCAGTTCTTC.

The rearrangement links TRBV6-1 to TRBJ2-5, with 7 bases fitting TRBD1. This CDR3 has 12 residues. Per the germline V gene, CDR1 is MNHNS and CDR2 is SASEGT. V lost 7 bases and J lost 2; bases outside the gene matches: 1. CDR3 loop: CASKGQQETQYF. The CDR3 region has the DNA TGTGCCAGCAAGGGACAGCAAGAGACCCAGTACTTC.

The chain recombines TRBV5-1 with TRBJ1-2, with D tentatively TRBD1 (6 bases). The germline gives CDR1 SGHRS, CDR2 YFSETQ. Trimming took 0 bases from V and 4 from J, leaving 10 bases between them. This CDR3 comprises 14 residues. The DNA of the CDR3 is TGCGCCAGCAGCTTGGAGGACAGACTCTATGGCTACACCTTC. Its protein product is CASSLEDRLYGYTF. The full variable domain, its missing parts supplied by reference TRBV5-1 and TRBJ1-2, is KAGVTQTPRYLIKTRGQQVTLSCSPISGHRSVSWYQQTPGQGLQFLFEYFSETQRNKGNFPGRFSGRQFSNSRSEMNVSTLELGDSALYLCASSLEDRLYGYTFGSGTRLTVV.

This chain joins TRBV9 and TRBJ1-4, with D possibly matching TRBD1 (5 bases). This CDR3 contains 14 residues. V dropped 4 bases and J dropped 4 bases, with 11 bases sitting between them. Per the germline V gene, CDR1 is SGDLS and CDR2 is YYNGEE. DNA of the CDR3: TGTGCCAGCAGCTCCTGGGGGGATAATGAAAAACTGTTTTTT. Encoded protein: CASSSWGDNEKLFF.

The rearrangement joins TRBV9 to TRBJ1-2; TRBD1 might be the D (6 bases). Germline CDR1 reads SGDLS; CDR2 reads YYNGEE. Trimming shortened V by 3 bases and J by 7 bases, and 13 bases separated the two germline ends. The CDR3 has 13 amino acids. CDR3 DNA: TGTGCCAGCAGCGCTGAACAGGGTGGTGGCTACACCTTC. It yields the protein CASSAEQGGGYTF.

This clone came up once. This chain uses TRBV5-4 with TRBJ1-2; TRBD1 aligns across 12 bases. The CDR3 extends over 15 amino acids. The germline gives CDR1 SGHNT, CDR2 YYREEE (reference sequence). Losses at the gene ends were 5 bases for V and 3 bases for J; bases not matched to a gene: 5. Written as DNA, the CDR3 is TGTGCCAGCAGGCCGGGACAGGGGGCGGACTATGGCTACACCTTC. This codes for CASRPGQGADYGYTF.

The chain is built from TRBV4-1 and TRBJ2-6; TRBD1 matches 7 bases. CDR1 and CDR2 from the germline V gene are MGHRA and YSYEKL. The CDR3 extends over 16 amino acids. V gave up 3 bases and J gave up 5 bases; unmatched junction bases: 7. In nucleotides, the CDR3 is TGCGCCAGCAGCCAGGCTCGGACAGGTCGGGCCAACGTCCTGACTTTC. Amino acids: CASSQARTGRANVLTF.

V usage is TRBV19 and J usage is TRBJ1-4; 10 positions agree with TRBD1. V trimming: 5 bases; J trimming: 7 bases; junction bases outside the gene matches: 7. Per the germline V gene, CDR1 is LNHDA and CDR2 is SQIVND (reference sequence). The CDR3 length is 15 residues. The CDR3 DNA reads as TGTGCCAGTAGTCTTCCGGGACAGGGGAGTGAAAAACTGTTTTTT. Residues: CASSLPGQGSEKLFF.

The chain links TRBV19 to TRBJ2-6; perhaps D is TRBD1 or TRBD2 (5 bases each). The CDR3 has 17 residues. Trimming left V 7 bases short and J 3 bases short, with 19 bases between. CDR1 and CDR2 (germline): LNHDA, SQIVND (reference sequence). The CDR3 is CASTAGRAVNGANVLTF. In DNA, the CDR3 is TGTGCCAGTACCGCGGGCAGGGCGGTCAATGGGGCCAACGTCCTGACTTTC.

This clone is a singleton in its sample. The chain uses TRBV15 and TRBJ1-1; D gene unclear. Germline assignment: CDR1 LNHNV and CDR2 YYDKDF (reference sequence). Trimming took off 0 bases at V and 4 bases at J, with 9 bases between the two ends. The CDR3 loop spans 14 amino acids. The CDR3 is CATSRDIAGTEAFF. The CDR3 DNA reads TGTGCCACCAGCAGAGATATTGCGGGCACTGAAGCTTTCTTT.

The V gene is TRBV4-2, the J gene TRBJ1-2; TRBD1 might be the D (5 bases). The germline gives CDR1 LGHNA, CDR2 YNFKEQ. Trimming cost V 0 bases and J 3 bases, with 14 bases left between them. CDR3 length equals 16 residues. The CDR3 sequence is CASSQDLTGRDYGYTF. The CDR3 DNA is TGTGCCAGCAGCCAAGATCTTACAGGCAGGGACTATGGCTACACCTTC.

The chain carries TRBV11-3 and TRBJ2-2, with 9 bases fitting TRBD1. V was clipped by 5 bases and J by 5 bases; unmatched bases: 6. Germline V lookup: CDR1 SGHNT, CDR2 YENEEA. There are 15 residues in the CDR3. The CDR3, as DNA: TGTGCCAGCAGCCCAAGACAGGGGGGAACCGGGGAGCTGTTTTTT. Translating it yields CASSPRQGGTGELFF.